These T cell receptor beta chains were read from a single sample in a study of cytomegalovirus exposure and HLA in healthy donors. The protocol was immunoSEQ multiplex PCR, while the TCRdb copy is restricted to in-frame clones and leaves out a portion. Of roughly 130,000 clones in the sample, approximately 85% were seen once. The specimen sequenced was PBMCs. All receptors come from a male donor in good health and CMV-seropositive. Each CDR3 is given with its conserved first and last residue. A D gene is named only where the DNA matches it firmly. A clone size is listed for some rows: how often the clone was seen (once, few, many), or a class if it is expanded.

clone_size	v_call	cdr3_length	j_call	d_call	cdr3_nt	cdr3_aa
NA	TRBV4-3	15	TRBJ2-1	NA	TGCGCCAGCAGCCCCCGGGGTAGCGGTCCCGAGGAGCAGTTCTTC	CASSPRGSGPEEQFF
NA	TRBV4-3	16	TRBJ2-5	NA	TGCGCCAGCAGCCAAGTCAGCTCAGGGCCTGAAGAGACCCAGTACTTC	CASSQVSSGPEETQYF
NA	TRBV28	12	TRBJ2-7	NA	TGTGCCAGCAGTTTATCAGAATACGAGCAGTACTTC	CASSLSEYEQYF
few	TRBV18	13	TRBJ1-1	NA	TGTGCCAGCTCACTTGGACAAAACACTGAAGCTTTCTTT	CASSLGQNTEAFF
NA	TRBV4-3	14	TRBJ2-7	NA	TGCGCCAGCAGCCAAGAGATCGGGAGCTACGAGCAGTACTTC	CASSQEIGSYEQYF
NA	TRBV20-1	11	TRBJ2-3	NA	TGCAGTGCAGCAAATTACGATACGCAGTATTTT	CSAANYDTQYF
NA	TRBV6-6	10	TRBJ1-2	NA	TGTGCCAGCAGAGAGTATGGCTACACCTTC	CASREYGYTF
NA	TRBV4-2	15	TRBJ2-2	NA	TGTGCCAGCAGCCAAGGAGAGAGGAACACCGGGGAGCTGTTTTTT	CASSQGERNTGELFF
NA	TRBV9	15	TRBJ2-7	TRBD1	TGTGCCAGCAGCGTAGGAGGGGGCGATAGGTACGAGCAGTACTTC	CASSVGGGDRYEQYF
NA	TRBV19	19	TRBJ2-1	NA	TGTGCCAGTAGTATGCCCCCCTGGGGATCTCACCCGGGGTACAATGAGCAGTTCTTC	CASSMPPWGSHPGYNEQFF
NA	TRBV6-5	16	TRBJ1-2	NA	TGTGCCAGCAGTTACTCGAGGGGGAGGGGAGACTATGGCTACACCTTC	CASSYSRGRGDYGYTF
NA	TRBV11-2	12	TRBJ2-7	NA	TGTGCCAGCACCGAGGGTGGGTACGAGCAGTACTTC	CASTEGGYEQYF
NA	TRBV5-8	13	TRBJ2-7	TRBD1	TGTGCCAGCAGCTACGCAGGGGGCGAAGAGCAGTACTTC	CASSYAGGEEQYF
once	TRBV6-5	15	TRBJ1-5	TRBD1	TGTGCCAGCAGTTTCGGGACAGGAAAAGGTCAGCCCCAGCATTTT	CASSFGTGKGQPQHF
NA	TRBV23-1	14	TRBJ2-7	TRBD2	TGCGCCAGCAGTCAACAGCGGGGGTCCTACGAGCAGTACTTC	CASSQQRGSYEQYF
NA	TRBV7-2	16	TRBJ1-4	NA	TGTGCCAGCAGCTTATCCTACAGGGTGGCTAATGAAAAACTGTTTTTT	CASSLSYRVANEKLFF
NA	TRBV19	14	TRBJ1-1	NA	TGTGCCAGTAGTGCAGCCTCGGGTCACACTGAAGCTTTCTTT	CASSAASGHTEAFF
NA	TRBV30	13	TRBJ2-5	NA	TGTGCCTGGAGTTCGATGGGGGCGGGGGAGCAGTACTTC	CAWSSMGAGEQYF
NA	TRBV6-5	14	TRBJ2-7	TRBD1	TGTGCCAGCAGTTACGACAGGGTCTCCTACGAGCAGTACTTC	CASSYDRVSYEQYF
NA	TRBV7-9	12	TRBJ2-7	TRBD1	TGTGCCAGCAGCTTAAGACAGGGCGAGCAGTACTTC	CASSLRQGEQYF
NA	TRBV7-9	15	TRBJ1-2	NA	TGTGCCAGCAGCTTAGGAAGGGACACCGACTATGGCTACACCTTC	CASSLGRDTDYGYTF
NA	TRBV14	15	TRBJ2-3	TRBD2	TGTGCCAGCAGCCAGATTTCCGGGAGGGGGGCTACGCAGTATTTT	CASSQISGRGATQYF